What follows are 12 T cell receptor beta chains derived from one specimen sequenced in a study of identical twins. Using its own MiXCR run on the 5' RACE reads, TCRdb lists one record per CDR3 protein. The repertoire holds 510,000 or so distinct CDR3 sequences, with roughly 15% as singletons. This sample also belongs to another study, concerning yellow fever vaccine responses in identical twins.

Sequenced input: CD4+ T cells sorted from blood. The receptors originated from a woman aged 18-35 years in good health.

V is TRBV7-8 and J is TRBJ2-1, with D possibly matching TRBD1 (6 bases). The CDR3 is 15 amino acids. Looked up from germline, CDR1 is SGHVS and CDR2 is FQNEAQ. V was pared by 5 bases and J by 2 bases, with 13 bases between. The CDR3: CASSPGQTPYNEQFF. As DNA, the CDR3 is TGTGCCAGCAGCCCAGGACAGACCCCCTACAATGAGCAGTTCTTC.

The chain is built from TRBV10-1 and TRBJ2-3, with 9 bases aligning to TRBD2. The CDR3 loop spans 19 amino acids. J gave up 3 bases and V 0 bases, and 13 bases lay outside the gene matches. The germline CDR1 and CDR2 sequences are WNHNN and SYGVQD (reference sequence). CDR3 residues: CASSESTWLAGPPTDTQYF. The CDR3 region has the DNA TGCGCCAGCAGTGAGTCGACCTGGCTAGCGGGGCCCCCAACAGATACGCAGTATTTT.

This clonotype appeared a few times. This chain joins TRBV7-7 and TRBJ2-2; no clear D gene. The CDR3 extends over 13 amino acids. V lost 2 bases to trimming and J lost 7 bases, with 8 bases between them. Germline CDR1 reads SSHAT; CDR2 reads FNYEAQ (reference sequence). Here the CDR3 reads CASSLHGIGELFF. In DNA form, the CDR3 reads TGTGCCAGCAGCTTACACGGAATCGGGGAGCTGTTTTTT.

The gene calls are TRBV20-1 and TRBJ2-7, with a possible D match to TRBD2 (5 bases). With 1 base removed from V and 4 bases from J, the gap between germline ends came to 11 bases. The CDR3 is made up of 13 amino acids. Germline CDR1 and CDR2: DFQATT and SNEGSKA (reference sequence). The DNA for the CDR3 is TGCAGTGCTAGAGTTTCGGGAAGGTACGAGCAGTACTTC. It is translated as CSARVSGRYEQYF.

The rearrangement links TRBV10-3 to TRBJ2-7; TRBD2 agrees at 7 bases. CDR3 length equals 15 residues. Germline V gives CDR1 ENHRY, CDR2 SYGVKD. The trim removed 8 bases at V and 6 bases at J, leaving 16 bases unmatched. In nucleotides, the CDR3 is TGTGCCATCTCCCCCCGGGGGGTCTCCGGCAGCGAGCAGTACTTC. It specifies CAISPRGVSGSEQYF.

This clonotype was observed a few times. The V and J genes are TRBV9 and TRBJ1-3; maybe TRBD1 (6 bases). Trimming pared 3 bases from V and 4 bases from J, leaving 20 bases between. Germline V gene sequence: CDR1 SGDLS, CDR2 YYNGEE. The CDR3 runs to 17 residues. The CDR3 reads CASSGSYDRILGNTIYF. CDR3 coding DNA: TGTGCCAGCAGCGGATCCTACGACAGGATTCTCGGAAACACCATATATTTT.

This clonotype was detected only a few times. This chain joins TRBV4-1 and TRBJ2-3; 9 nucleotides line up with TRBD1. After removal of 1 base from V and 5 bases from J, the junction contained 7 bases not matched to a gene. Germline CDR1 reads MGHRA; CDR2 reads YSYEKL. The CDR3 loop spans 16 amino acids. CDR3 in DNA: TGCGCCAGCAGCCAAGTGGGACAGGGCCTAATAGATACGCAGTATTTT. Its protein is CASSQVGQGLIDTQYF.

This clonotype showed up just a few times. The V and J genes are TRBV7-8 and TRBJ2-1, with D tentatively TRBD1 (6 bases). Germline-derived CDR1 and CDR2 are SGHVS and FQNEAQ. This CDR3 is 17 amino acids long. V was cut by 0 bases and J by 7 bases, with 19 bases left in between. The CDR3 spells CASSLATGPPAGNEQFF. CDR3 coding DNA: TGTGCCAGCAGCTTAGCCACAGGGCCACCCGCGGGTAATGAGCAGTTCTTC. Based on the CDR3 plus reference TRBV7-8 and TRBJ2-1, the full variable domain is GAGVSQSPRYKVAKRGQDVALRCDPISGHVSLFWYQQALGQGPEFLTYFQNEAQLDKSGLPSDRFFAERPEGSVSTLKIQRTQQEDSAVYLCASSLATGPPAGNEQFFGPGTRLTVL.

This clonotype came up many times. The genes are TRBV7-9 and TRBJ1-2; no clear D. The CDR3 consists of 13 residues. Germline CDR1 and CDR2: SEHNR and FQNEAQ (reference sequence). V was pared by 5 bases and J by 7 bases, with 14 bases between. The CDR3, as DNA: TGTGCCAGCAGCCCTCCATCCGATTCTGGCTACACCTTC. Translation: CASSPPSDSGYTF.

The J gene is TRBJ2-1, the V gene TRBV11-1; D is uncertain. V was pared by 5 bases and J by 6 bases, with 8 bases between. This CDR3 contains 12 residues. Germline CDR1 and CDR2: SGHAT and FQDESV (reference sequence). The CDR3 spells CASSDRFNEQFF. The CDR3 DNA follows: TGTGCCAGCAGCGATCGGTTCAATGAGCAGTTCTTC.

The table lists this clonotype with a few counts. This chain joins TRBV6-6 and TRBJ1-6; no definite D call. The CDR3 is 12 residues long. Trimming stripped 4 bases from V and 8 bases from J, with 6 bases between. Germline loops: CDR1 MNHNY, CDR2 SVGAGI (reference sequence). This chain's CDR3 is CASSSGDSPLHF. The DNA of the CDR3 is TGTGCCAGCAGTTCCGGGGATTCACCCCTCCACTTT.

This clonotype was found a few times. The chain employs TRBV11-2 and TRBJ2-4, with 9 bases matching TRBD2. V trimming: 3 bases; J trimming: 8 bases; junction bases outside the gene matches: 8. The length of the CDR3 is 15 residues. Germline lookup yields CDR1 SGHAT and CDR2 FQNNGV. CDR3 region: CASSFPKRGAYIQYF. CDR3 DNA sequence: TGTGCCAGCAGCTTCCCCAAGCGGGGGGCATACATTCAGTACTTC.